This entry is about one TCR beta chain. What it binds is not known. Here immunoSEQ multiplex PCR was the method, and the copy in TCRdb shows in-frame clones only, minus some. The sample carries tens of thousands of clones, approximately 91% recorded once. The CDR3 loop spans 18 amino acids. Germline values: CDR1 LGHNA, CDR2 YSLEER. J was trimmed by 0 bases and V by 0 bases; bases with no gene match: 4. The sample belongs to a study of OX40 agonist ivuxolimab in advanced cancers. Study background: People in dose escalation had one of these cancers: hepatocellular carcinoma, melanoma, renal cell or head and neck cancer.

The study, taken as a whole, reports: Some nonresponders additionally presented with little normalized T-cell clonal expansion.

This rearrangement joins TRBV4-3 to TRBJ2-7; 14 bases fit TRBD2. The clonotype originates from an adult with an advanced solid tumor such as melanoma, head and neck, liver or kidney cancer. The source material was CD4+ or CD8+ T cells sorted from blood, sampled in a trial of the OX40 agonist ivuxolimab. This CDR3 is CASSQDLGLAGASYEQYF. The CDR3 DNA reads as TGCGCCAGCAGCCAAGATCTGGGACTAGCGGGAGCCTCCTACGAGCAGTACTTC.